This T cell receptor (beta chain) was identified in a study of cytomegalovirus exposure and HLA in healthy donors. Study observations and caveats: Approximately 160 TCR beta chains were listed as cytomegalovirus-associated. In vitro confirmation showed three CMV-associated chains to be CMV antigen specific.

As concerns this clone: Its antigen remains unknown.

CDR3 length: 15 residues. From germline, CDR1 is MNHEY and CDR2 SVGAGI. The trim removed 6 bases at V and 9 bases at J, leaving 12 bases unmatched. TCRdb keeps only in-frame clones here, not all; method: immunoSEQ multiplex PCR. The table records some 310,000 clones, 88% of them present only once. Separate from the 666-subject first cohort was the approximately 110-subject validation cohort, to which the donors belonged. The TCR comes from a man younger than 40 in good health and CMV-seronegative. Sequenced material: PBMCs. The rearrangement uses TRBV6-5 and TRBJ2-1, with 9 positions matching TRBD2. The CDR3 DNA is TGTGCCAGCAGACGTAGCGGGGGTGCTTTGTCTGAGCAGTTCTTC. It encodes CASRRSGGALSEQFF.